These 6 T cell receptor beta chains were sequenced from one sample in a study of blood T cell repertoires in COVID-19. Assay used: immunoSEQ multiplex PCR; TCRdb lists only in-frame clones, some missing. Of 180,000 or so clones in the sample, 70% to 85% were seen once. Specimen: peripheral blood. These receptors all come from a human donor with acute or convalescent COVID-19. The donor label of this sample is uncertain.

This chain connects TRBV29-1 to TRBJ1-2; no clear D gene. The CDR3 length is 14 residues. Trimming cost V 2 bases and J 4 bases, with 14 bases left between them. Germline loops: CDR1 SQVTM, CDR2 ANQGSEA. The CDR3 nucleotides read TGCAGCGTTGAAACACAGCTAGCTAGCTATGGCTACACCTTC. This codes for CSVETQLASYGYTF.

The J gene is TRBJ1-5, the V gene TRBV6-5; TRBD1 agrees at 7 bases. Losses at the gene ends were 2 bases for V and 4 bases for J; bases not matched to a gene: 8. Germline V gives CDR1 MNHEY, CDR2 SVGAGI. The CDR3 runs to 16 residues. In DNA form, the CDR3 reads TGTGCCAGCAGTTACCGGAGACCACAGGGGAATCAGCCCCAGCATTTT. Its protein is CASSYRRPQGNQPQHF.

The chain couples TRBV7-3 to TRBJ1-2, with 7 bases matching TRBD1. V was pared by 5 bases and J by 0 bases, with 15 bases of the junction left unmatched. Looked up from germline, CDR1 is SGHTA and CDR2 is FQGTGA. The CDR3 sequence is 18 residues long. The CDR3 loop is CASSPSPDRSLSNYGYTF. CDR3 in DNA: TGTGCCAGCAGCCCCTCCCCGGACAGGAGCTTATCTAACTATGGCTACACCTTC. Using reference TRBV7-3 and TRBJ1-2 for the parts outside the CDR3, the full variable domain is GAGVSQTPSNKVTEKGKYVELRCDPISGHTALYWYRQSLGQGPEFLIYFQGTGAADDSGLPNDRFFAVRPEGSVSTLKIQRTERGDSAVYLCASSPSPDRSLSNYGYTFGSGTRLTVV.

CDR3 in amino acids: CASSQAWTSGSNEQFF. The CDR3 DNA follows: TGTGCCAGCAGCCAAGCGTGGACTAGCGGGAGCAATGAGCAGTTCTTC. The genes are TRBV4-2 and TRBJ2-1; 13 bases are shared with TRBD2. CDR3 size: 16 residues. The V gene end was trimmed by 1 base and the J gene end by 6 bases; junction bases not matched to a gene: 3. Looked up from germline, CDR1 is LGHNA and CDR2 is YNFKEQ.

The table lists this clone with a count of one. J is TRBJ1-5 and V is TRBV30; no clear D gene. Germline V gives CDR1 GTSNPN, CDR2 SVGIG (reference sequence). The CDR3 runs 14 residues. Trimming stripped 3 bases from V and 6 bases from J, with 15 bases between. The CDR3 region is CAWRTPGSGQPQHF. In DNA, the CDR3 is TGTGCCTGGAGGACTCCGGGTAGCGGTCAGCCCCAGCATTTT.

This chain links TRBV28 with TRBJ2-1, with TRBD1 matching over 8 bases. Trimming took 7 bases from V and 16 from J; bases not matched to a gene: 12. CDR3 length: 12 residues. Germline V gene sequence: CDR1 MDHEN, CDR2 SYDVKM. The CDR3 sequence: CASNDHRDRSFF. The CDR3 coding sequence is TGTGCCAGCAACGACCACCGGGACAGGTCCTTCTTC.